One and the same sample provided the 8 T cell receptor beta chains below, sequenced in a study of blood T cell repertoires in COVID-19. Sequenced by immunoSEQ multiplex PCR; TCRdb stores in-frame clones only, minus some. The sample includes 200,000 to 300,000 clones, over 70% of them seen just once. The sample consisted of PBMCs or T cells enriched from blood (not recorded which). The source of these receptors is a woman between 40 and 50 years old who had been exposed to COVID-19.

The chain couples TRBV4-2 to TRBJ2-5; D remains unclear. CDR1 is LGHNA, CDR2 YNFKEQ, per germline. With 4 bases removed from V and 1 base from J, the gap between germline ends came to 10 bases. This CDR3 contains 14 residues. In DNA, the CDR3 is TGTGCCAGCAGCCCCTTTGACTCCCAAGAGACCCAGTACTTC. This gives the protein CASSPFDSQETQYF.

The genes are TRBV2 and TRBJ2-7; 9 bases fit TRBD2. The ends lost 10 bases at V and 6 bases at J; junction bases unmatched: 7. CDR1 is SNHLY and CDR2 is FYNNEI in the germline V gene. This CDR3 is 12 amino acids long. CDR3 protein: CATTGTSREQYF. CDR3 sequence (DNA): TGTGCCACCACCGGGACTAGCCGCGAGCAGTACTTC.

The V gene is TRBV28, the J gene TRBJ2-1, with 9 nucleotides matching TRBD1. The CDR3 covers 20 residues. The V gene end was trimmed by 5 bases and the J gene end by 2 bases; junction bases not matched to a gene: 19. The germline gives CDR1 MDHEN, CDR2 SYDVKM. The CDR3 loop reads CASSPYRTTSDRGTYNEQFF. CDR3 bases: TGTGCCAGCAGTCCTTATAGGACTACCTCGGACAGGGGAACCTACAATGAGCAGTTCTTC.

The V call is TRBV4-3, the J call TRBJ1-2, with D perhaps TRBD1 (5 bases). Looked up from germline, CDR1 is LGHNA and CDR2 is YSLEER. The V end was cut by 0 bases, the J end by 0 bases, with 17 bases between. The CDR3 is made up of 18 amino acids. The DNA for the CDR3 is TGCGCCAGCAGCCAAGATGTGGGGGGGGTTCTAGCTAACTATGGCTACACCTTC. It specifies CASSQDVGGVLANYGYTF.

The genes are TRBV27 and TRBJ2-1, with 10 bases matching TRBD2. CDR1 and CDR2 (germline): MNHEY, SMNVEV (reference sequence). V gave up 6 bases and J gave up 6 bases; unmatched junction bases: 11. This CDR3 has 16 residues. The CDR3 sequence is CASRPTAGGPGNEQFF. The CDR3 DNA reads as TGTGCCAGCAGACCGACAGCGGGAGGGCCGGGCAATGAGCAGTTCTTC.

A remark on this clone: Additional DNA sequences in this sample encode the identical CDR3. This chain uses TRBV19 with TRBJ1-5; D call uncertain. Germline-derived CDR1 and CDR2 are LNHDA and SQIVND (reference sequence). V was shortened by 3 bases and J by 0 bases, with 9 bases between the two germline ends. CDR3 length: 15 amino acids. The CDR3 DNA reads TGTGCCAGTAGTATCGGCGGTTATAGCAATCAGCCCCAGCATTTT. As protein: CASSIGGYSNQPQHF.

The chain employs TRBV27 and TRBJ2-1; possible D gene TRBD2, 5 bases. V lost 5 bases and J lost 9, with 23 bases in between. CDR1 is MNHEY and CDR2 is SMNVEV in the germline V gene (reference sequence). This CDR3 has 16 amino acids. The CDR3 DNA sequence: TGTGCCAGCAGTCCTATGAGGGCCCCAGGTGGTACTGAGCAGTTCTTC. Encoded protein: CASSPMRAPGGTEQFF.

The chain recombines TRBV7-9 with TRBJ2-1; D is perhaps TRBD2 (5 bases). Germline V CDR1 and CDR2: SEHNR, FQNEAQ (reference sequence). Between the trimmed V and J ends, which lost 3 bases and 8 bases, there was a span of 20 bases. The CDR3 totals 16 residues. The CDR3 reads CASSLGIGSILDEQFF. CDR3 nucleotides: TGTGCCAGCAGCTTGGGGATAGGGTCAATACTAGATGAGCAGTTCTTC. Full variable domain (rest looked up from reference TRBV7-9 and TRBJ2-1): DTGVSQNPRHKITKRGQNVTFRCDPISEHNRLYWYRQTLGQGPEFLTYFQNEAQLEKSRLLSDRFSAERPKGSFSTLEIQRTEQGDSAMYLCASSLGIGSILDEQFFGPGTRLTVL.